This TCR beta chain originates from a study of T cells in Graves' hyperthyroidism and ophthalmopathy. The overall study: Blood from the periphery was taken at initial diagnosis, before any treatment.

Amplified TCR beta CDR3 regions came from RNA transcripts. Using the HTBI primer set, a first-round RT-PCR was run on the TCR CDR3. TCRdb called the multiplex PCR reads again in MiXCR, with one record for every CDR3 protein. The sample lists approximately 100,000 distinct CDR3 sequences, about 50% seen once, with 26% in the top ten. Absence of ophthalmopathy progression within 18 months defined stable Graves' hyperthyroidism. Researchers barred patients who had uncontrolled infection, other autoimmune disease, pregnancy or lactation. This clonotype was observed at least ten times. The clonotype originates from a middle-aged man with Graves' hyperthyroidism. The sequencing input was blood.

CDR3 in DNA: TGCGCCAGCAGCCTAAACCGGGACATTCTCTACGAGCAGTACTTC. Protein sequence: CASSLNRDILYEQYF. The chain has TRBV4-1 and TRBJ2-7, with TRBD1 as a possible D gene (6 bases). The ends were cut back, 4 bases at V and 3 bases at J, with 16 bases in the middle. Germline V gives CDR1 MGHRA, CDR2 YSYEKL. The CDR3 has 15 amino acids.